This TCR beta chain is drawn from a study of CD8 T cells in Susac syndrome. V lost 5 bases to trimming and J lost 0 bases, with 4 bases between them. There are 12 residues in the CDR3. Germline-derived CDR1 and CDR2 are KGHSH and LQKENI. A quantity of 0.5 to 1 ug RNA underwent reverse transcription using random hexamers. Coverage of TCR beta CDR3 amplification by immunoSEQ multiplex PCR extended to 54 Vbeta and 13 Jbeta. Each CDR3 protein gets one entry after TCRdb re-called the immunoSEQ multiplex PCR reads with MiXCR. The sample consists of about 140,000 distinct CDR3 sequences, 94% of them appearing once. High-throughput TCR beta sequencing covered peripheral CD8+ and CD4+ T cells.

The sample consisted of CD4+ T cells from PBMCs. The genes are TRBV18 and TRBJ2-5; no reliable D call. The sequence was obtained from a human donor in good health. CDR3 amino acids: CASSAYQETQYF. CDR3 nucleotide sequence: TGTGCCAGCTCAGCCTACCAAGAGACCCAGTACTTC.